This T cell receptor beta chain was sequenced during a study of T cells after somatic rescue of genetic block. Germline CDR1 WSHSY, CDR2 SAAADI. The CDR3 contains 14 residues. The V and J ends lost 8 bases and 7 bases, in that order; junction bases with no gene match: 13. Clones were read by immunoSEQ multiplex PCR, and TCRdb kept only the in-frame ones, dropping some. This table has roughly 58,000 clones, approximately 96% appearing once. Sequencing input: peripheral blood mononuclear cells (PBMCs). The J gene is TRBJ2-7, the V gene TRBV10-2; 8 bases map to TRBD2. The receptor was derived from a child younger than two. The CDR3: CASALAAYPREQYF. Written as DNA, the CDR3 is TGCGCCAGCGCACTAGCGGCGTATCCTAGGGAGCAGTACTTC.